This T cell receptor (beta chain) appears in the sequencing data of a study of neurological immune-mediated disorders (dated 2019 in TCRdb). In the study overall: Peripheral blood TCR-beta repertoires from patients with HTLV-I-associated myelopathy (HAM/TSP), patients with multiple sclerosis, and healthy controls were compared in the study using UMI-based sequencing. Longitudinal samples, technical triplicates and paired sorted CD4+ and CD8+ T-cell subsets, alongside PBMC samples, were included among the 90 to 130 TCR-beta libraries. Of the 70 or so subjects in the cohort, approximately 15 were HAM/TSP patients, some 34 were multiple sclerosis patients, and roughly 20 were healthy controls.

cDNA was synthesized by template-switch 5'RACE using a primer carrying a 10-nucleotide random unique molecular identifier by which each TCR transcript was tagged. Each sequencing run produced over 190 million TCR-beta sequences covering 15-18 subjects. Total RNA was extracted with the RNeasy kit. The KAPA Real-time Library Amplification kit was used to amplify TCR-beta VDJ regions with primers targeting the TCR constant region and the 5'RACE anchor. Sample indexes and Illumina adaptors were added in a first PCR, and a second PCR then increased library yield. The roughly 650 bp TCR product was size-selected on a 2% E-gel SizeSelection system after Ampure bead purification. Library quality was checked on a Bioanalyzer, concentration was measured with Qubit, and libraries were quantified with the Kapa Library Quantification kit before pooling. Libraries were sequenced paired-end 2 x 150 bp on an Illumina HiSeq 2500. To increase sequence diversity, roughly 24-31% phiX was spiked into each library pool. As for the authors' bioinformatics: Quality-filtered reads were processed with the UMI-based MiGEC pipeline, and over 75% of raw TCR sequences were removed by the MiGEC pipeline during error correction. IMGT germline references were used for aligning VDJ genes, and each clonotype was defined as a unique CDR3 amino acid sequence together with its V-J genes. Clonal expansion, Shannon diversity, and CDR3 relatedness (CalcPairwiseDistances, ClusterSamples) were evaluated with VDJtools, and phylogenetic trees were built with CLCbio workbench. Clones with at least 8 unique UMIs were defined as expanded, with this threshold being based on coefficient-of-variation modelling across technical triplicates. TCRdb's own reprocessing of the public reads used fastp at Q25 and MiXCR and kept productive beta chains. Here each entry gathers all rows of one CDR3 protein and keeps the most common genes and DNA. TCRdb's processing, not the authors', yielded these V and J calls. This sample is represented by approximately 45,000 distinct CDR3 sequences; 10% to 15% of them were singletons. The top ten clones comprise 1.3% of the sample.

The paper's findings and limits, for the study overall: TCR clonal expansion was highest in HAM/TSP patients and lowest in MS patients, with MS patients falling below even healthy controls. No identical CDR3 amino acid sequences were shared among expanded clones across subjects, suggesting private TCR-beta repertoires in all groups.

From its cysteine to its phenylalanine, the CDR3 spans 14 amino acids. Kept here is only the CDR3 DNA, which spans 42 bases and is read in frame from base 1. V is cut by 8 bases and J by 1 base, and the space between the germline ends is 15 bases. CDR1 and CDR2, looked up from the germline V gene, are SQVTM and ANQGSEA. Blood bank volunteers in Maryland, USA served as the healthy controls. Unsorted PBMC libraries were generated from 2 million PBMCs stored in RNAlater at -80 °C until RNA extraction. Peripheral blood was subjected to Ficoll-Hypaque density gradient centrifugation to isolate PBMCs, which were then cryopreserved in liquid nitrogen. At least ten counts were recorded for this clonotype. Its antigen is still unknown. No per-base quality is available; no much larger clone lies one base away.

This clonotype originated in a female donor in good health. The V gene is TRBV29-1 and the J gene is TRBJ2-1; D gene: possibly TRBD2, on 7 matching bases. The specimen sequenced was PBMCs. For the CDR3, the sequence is CSSSQGGSYNEQFF. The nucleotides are TGCAGCTCTTCACAGGGAGGGTCCTACAATGAGCAGTTCTTC.